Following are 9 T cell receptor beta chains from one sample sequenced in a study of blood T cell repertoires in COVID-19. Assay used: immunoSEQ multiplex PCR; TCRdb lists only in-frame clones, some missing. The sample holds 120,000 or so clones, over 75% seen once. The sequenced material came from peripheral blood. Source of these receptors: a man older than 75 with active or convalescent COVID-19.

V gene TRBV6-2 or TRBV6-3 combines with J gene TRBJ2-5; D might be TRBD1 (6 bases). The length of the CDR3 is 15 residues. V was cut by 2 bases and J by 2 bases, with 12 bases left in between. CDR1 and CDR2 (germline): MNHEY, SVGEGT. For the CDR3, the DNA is TGTGCCAGCAGTTACCATAACAGGGATCAAGAGACCCAGTACTTC. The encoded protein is CASSYHNRDQETQYF.

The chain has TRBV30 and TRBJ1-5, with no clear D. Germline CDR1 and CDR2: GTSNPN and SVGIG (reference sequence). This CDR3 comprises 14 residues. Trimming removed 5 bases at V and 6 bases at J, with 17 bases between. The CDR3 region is CAWSNQVGSQPQHF. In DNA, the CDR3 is TGTGCCTGGTCTAACCAGGTAGGTAGTCAGCCCCAGCATTTT.

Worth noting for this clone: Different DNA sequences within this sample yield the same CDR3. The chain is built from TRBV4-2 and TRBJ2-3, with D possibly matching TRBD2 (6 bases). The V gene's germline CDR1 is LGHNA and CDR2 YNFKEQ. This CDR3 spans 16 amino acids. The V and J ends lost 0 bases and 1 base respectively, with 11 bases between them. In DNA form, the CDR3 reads TGTGCCAGCAGCCAAGAAAGGGCTAGCGGCACAGATACGCAGTATTTT. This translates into CASSQERASGTDTQYF.

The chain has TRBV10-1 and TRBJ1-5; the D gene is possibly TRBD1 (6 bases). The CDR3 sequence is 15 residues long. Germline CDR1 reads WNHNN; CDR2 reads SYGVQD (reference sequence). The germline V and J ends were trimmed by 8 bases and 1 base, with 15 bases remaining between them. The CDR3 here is CASGGPDRSNQPQHF. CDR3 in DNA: TGCGCCAGCGGGGGACCTGACAGGAGCAATCAGCCCCAGCATTTT.

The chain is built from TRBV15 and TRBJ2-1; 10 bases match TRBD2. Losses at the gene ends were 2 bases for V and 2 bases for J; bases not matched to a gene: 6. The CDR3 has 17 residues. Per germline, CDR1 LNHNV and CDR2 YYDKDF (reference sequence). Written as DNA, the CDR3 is TGTGCCACCAGCAGACAACGACTAGCGGGTGCCTACAATGAGCAGTTCTTC. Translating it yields CATSRQRLAGAYNEQFF.

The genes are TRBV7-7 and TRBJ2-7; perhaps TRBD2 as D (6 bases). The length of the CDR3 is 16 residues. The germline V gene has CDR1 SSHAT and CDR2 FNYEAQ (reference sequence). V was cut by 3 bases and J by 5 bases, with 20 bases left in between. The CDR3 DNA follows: TGTGCCAGCAGCTTGGGGGGATTAACGTTCGGCCACGAGCAGTACTTC. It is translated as CASSLGGLTFGHEQYF.

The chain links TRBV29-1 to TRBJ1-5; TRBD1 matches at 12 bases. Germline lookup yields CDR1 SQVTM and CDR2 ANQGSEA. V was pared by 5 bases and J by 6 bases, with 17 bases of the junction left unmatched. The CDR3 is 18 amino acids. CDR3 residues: CSVSTGQGAAGVGQPQHF. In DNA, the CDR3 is TGCAGCGTTTCAACGGGACAGGGGGCGGCGGGTGTTGGTCAGCCCCAGCATTTT.

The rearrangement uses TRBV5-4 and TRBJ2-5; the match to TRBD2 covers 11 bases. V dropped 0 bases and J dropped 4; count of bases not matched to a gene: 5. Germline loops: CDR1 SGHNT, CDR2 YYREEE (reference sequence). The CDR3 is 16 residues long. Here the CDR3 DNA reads TGTGCCAGCAGCTTGGGACCTAGCGGGAGGATAGAGACCCAGTACTTC. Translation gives CASSLGPSGRIETQYF.

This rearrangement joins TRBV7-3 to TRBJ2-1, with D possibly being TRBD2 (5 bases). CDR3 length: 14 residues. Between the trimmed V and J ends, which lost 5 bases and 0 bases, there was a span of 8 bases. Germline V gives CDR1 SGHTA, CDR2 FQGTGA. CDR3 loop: CASSVLGSYNEQFF. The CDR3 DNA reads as TGTGCCAGCAGCGTACTAGGCTCCTACAATGAGCAGTTCTTC. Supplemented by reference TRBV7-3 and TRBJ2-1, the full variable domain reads GAGVSQTPSNKVTEKGKYVELRCDPISGHTALYWYRQSLGQGPEFLIYFQGTGAADDSGLPNDRFFAVRPEGSVSTLKIQRTERGDSAVYLCASSVLGSYNEQFFGPGTRLTVL.